The sequence of this TCR beta chain was determined in a study of blood T cells in healthy people across ages. The study, taken as a whole, reports: The CMV status of each donor remained undetermined, and this could have confounded shifts in expanded clonotypes.

Each donor supplied ten milliliters of peripheral blood. Isolation per sample recovered at least 6.5 million PBMCs. Trimming shortened V by 2 bases and J by 8 bases, and 4 bases separated the two germline ends. This CDR3 has 12 amino acids. The germline V gene encodes CDR1 MDHEN and CDR2 SYDVKM. This clonotype was found many times. Its cognate antigen is unknown. A J-beta primer mix and a sample-barcoded 5' primer were used in a second PCR of about 6 to 12 cycles. Each CDR3 protein gets one entry after TCRdb re-called the 5' RACE reads with MiXCR. This repertoire shows approximately 850,000 distinct CDR3 sequences, roughly 60% found once; its top ten account for over 20%.

The rearrangement joins TRBV28 to TRBJ1-6; D is ambiguous. This TCR derives from a man in his thirties or forties in good health. Sequencing used blood. The CDR3 DNA sequence: TGTGCCAGCAGTTTAGAGTATTCACCCCTCCACTTT. Translated, it gives CASSLEYSPLHF.